Each of the 9 T cell receptor beta chains below was sequenced from the same sample in a study of T cell responses to AZD1222 COVID-19 vaccine. Using immunoSEQ multiplex PCR, the repertoire was profiled, and TCRdb retains in-frame clones only, with some absent. Of 150,000 to 200,000 clones listed, 94% are singletons. Specimen: peripheral blood, collected on day 0 of AZD1222 vaccination. These receptor sequences come from an adult in good health.

In its sample, this clone was seen a few times. This sequence joins TRBV12-3 or TRBV12-4 and TRBJ2-7, with D maybe TRBD1 (6 bases). Trimming cost V 2 bases and J 3 bases, with 8 bases left between them. The CDR3 consists of 13 residues. CDR3 in amino acids: CASSLRGIYEQYF. The CDR3 nucleotides read TGTGCCAGCAGTTTAAGGGGGATCTACGAGCAGTACTTC.

The chain has TRBV29-1 and TRBJ1-1; no clear D gene. V lost 1 base and J lost 3, with 12 bases in between. There are 14 residues in the CDR3. Germline loops: CDR1 SQVTM, CDR2 ANQGSEA. CDR3 loop: CSVEVPPTHTEAFF. CDR3 coding DNA: TGCAGCGTTGAAGTTCCCCCAACACACACTGAAGCTTTCTTT.

The rearrangement links TRBV11-2 to TRBJ2-1; D is uncertain. CDR3 length equals 13 residues. The ends were cut back, 5 bases at V and 4 bases at J, with 9 bases in the middle. The germline CDR1 and CDR2 sequences are SGHAT and FQNNGV. CDR3 region: CASSRSQYNEQFF. The CDR3, as DNA: TGTGCCAGCAGCAGATCACAGTACAATGAGCAGTTCTTC.

For the CDR3, the DNA is TGTGCCAGCAGCGAGACAGGGGGATTGGAGCAGTACTTC. It encodes CASSETGGLEQYF. The rearrangement uses TRBV9 and TRBJ2-7, with 9 bases lining up with TRBD1. CDR1 and CDR2 (germline): SGDLS, YYNGEE. The CDR3 totals 13 residues. V shed 3 bases, J shed 7 bases, and the junction held 5 bases outside the gene matches. Variable domain in full (rest from reference TRBV9 and TRBJ2-7): DSGVTQTPKHLITATGQRVTLRCSPRSGDLSVYWYQQSLDQGLQFLIQYYNGEERAKGNILERFSAQQFPDLHSELNLSSLELGDSALYFCASSETGGLEQYFGPGTRLTVT.

The chain uses TRBV3-1 (or the pseudogene TRBV3-2) and TRBJ1-3; TRBD1 agrees at 7 bases. CDR1 LGHDT and CDR2 YNNKEL come from the germline V gene (reference sequence). The CDR3 loop spans 16 amino acids. V lost 5 bases, J lost 4 bases, and 11 bases stayed unmatched. CDR3 DNA: TGTGCCAGCAGCATAAAATACCAGGGGGAGGGAAACACCATATATTTT. Residues: CASSIKYQGEGNTIYF.

This chain links TRBV28 with TRBJ1-5, with a tentative D call TRBD1 (5 bases). Germline CDR1 is MDHEN and CDR2 is SYDVKM. Deletions cut 10 bases from V and 7 bases from J, with 20 bases between. This CDR3 region has 14 residues. Here the CDR3 reads CATTLPGGGQPQHF. The CDR3, as DNA: TGTGCCACCACCCTGCCCGGGGGAGGGCAGCCCCAGCATTTT.

The V gene is TRBV6-6, the J gene TRBJ1-1; D remains unclear. Germline V gene sequence: CDR1 MNHNY, CDR2 SVGAGI (reference sequence). CDR3 size: 13 residues. Trimming took off 4 bases at V and 5 bases at J, with 11 bases between the two ends. The CDR3, as DNA: TGTGCCAGCAGTTCCGGTGGTGGGACTGAAGCTTTCTTT. Protein sequence: CASSSGGGTEAFF.

The chain carries TRBV6-1 and TRBJ1-1; the D gene is possibly TRBD1 (6 bases). In germline, CDR1 is MNHNS, CDR2 SASEGT. The CDR3 consists of 14 residues. V lost 3 bases, J lost 5 bases, and 13 bases lay in between. The CDR3 sequence: CASSDRGRKTEAFF. The CDR3 region has the DNA TGTGCCAGCAGTGATCGGGGGCGGAAGACTGAAGCTTTCTTT.

The rearrangement uses TRBV5-1 and TRBJ2-3; 11 bases fit TRBD2. CDR3 length: 17 amino acids. The germline V gene has CDR1 SGHRS and CDR2 YFSETQ. J was trimmed by 5 bases and V by 0 bases; bases with no gene match: 8. CDR3 bases: TGCGCCAGCAGCTTGGAAATAGCGGGAGGGCCAGGAGATACGCAGTATTTT. Residues: CASSLEIAGGPGDTQYF.